Sequencing of this T cell receptor (beta chain) was carried out in a study of neurological immune-mediated disorders. This clonotype was seen many times. Antigen specificity is unknown. Synthesis of cDNA was accomplished via 5'RACE employing 10-nucleotide random UMIs. TCRdb analysed the 5' RACE reads with MiXCR anew, one entry per CDR3 protein. The sample contains more than 50,000 distinct CDR3 sequences, roughly 11% of which appear only once. The CDR3 runs to 14 residues. V was pared by 5 bases and J by 2 bases, with 3 bases of the junction left unmatched. The germline V gene has CDR1 SGHRS and CDR2 YFSETQ. General study findings and limits: While HTLV-1-associated myelopathy showed the greatest TCR clonal expansion, multiple sclerosis showed the least, falling below healthy controls.

Healthy controls were blood bank volunteers in Maryland, USA. Sequenced sample: PBMCs. The chain joins TRBV5-1 to TRBJ2-3, with TRBD2 identical over 9 bases. The TCR was taken from a man aged 60 to 75 in good health. Written as DNA, the CDR3 is TGCGCCAGCAGTGTAGCGGGGGACACAGATACGCAGTATTTT. Protein: CASSVAGDTDTQYF.